The source of this T cell receptor beta chain is a study of OX40 agonist ivuxolimab in advanced cancers. Data came from immunoSEQ multiplex PCR; TCRdb stores just in-frame clones and leaves some out. Among 46,000 or so clones listed, around 89% were seen once. For this clone: Antigen unknown.

General study results and limits: Also present in some nonresponders was a low level of normalized T-cell clonal expansion. There was clonal expansion of CD4+ and CD8+ blood T cells by week 6 at 0.1 to 3.0 mg/kg.

The CDR3 has 12 amino acids. Between the trimmed V and J ends, which lost 3 bases and 3 bases, there was a span of 4 bases. The germline CDR1 and CDR2 sequences are SEHNR and FQNEAQ (reference sequence). The sample consisted of CD4+ or CD8+ T cells sorted from blood, taken in a trial of the OX40 agonist ivuxolimab. The sequence was collected from an adult with an advanced solid tumor such as melanoma, head and neck, liver or kidney cancer. The chain combines TRBV7-9 with TRBJ2-3, with D hard to call. The CDR3 reads CASSFETDTQYF. Here the CDR3 DNA reads TGTGCCAGCAGCTTTGAGACAGATACGCAGTATTTT.